The 9 T cell receptor beta chains given below trace back to one sample, sequenced in a study of cytomegalovirus exposure and HLA in healthy donors. Both 60 Vbeta primers and 13 Jbeta primers went into the PCR. The repertoire was sequenced with immunoSEQ multiplex PCR; TCRdb's copy has only in-frame clones and lacks some. The sample lists 140,000 to 150,000 clones, approximately 80% occurring once. Sequencing input: PBMCs. The source of these receptors is a middle-aged woman in good health and CMV-seronegative.

The chain has TRBV9 and TRBJ2-1; 7 nucleotides align to TRBD2. Germline loops: CDR1 SGDLS, CDR2 YYNGEE. Trimming removed 4 bases from V and 0 bases from J; junction bases left unmatched: 4. The CDR3 sequence is 15 residues long. The CDR3 reads CASSPAGVSYNEQFF. The CDR3 DNA reads TGTGCCAGCAGCCCCGCGGGGGTCTCCTACAATGAGCAGTTCTTC.

The rearrangement uses TRBV7-9 and TRBJ2-7; possibly TRBD2 for D (5 bases). This CDR3 is built from 15 residues. V shed 0 bases and J shed 3 bases, with 12 bases lying between them. Germline CDR1 reads SEHNR; CDR2 reads FQNEAQ (reference sequence). The CDR3 loop is CASSLARDYHYEQYF. CDR3 in DNA: TGTGCCAGCAGCTTAGCGAGGGATTACCACTACGAGCAGTACTTC.

The V and J genes are TRBV29-1 and TRBJ1-2; the match to TRBD1 covers 8 bases. Losses at the gene ends were 6 bases for V and 3 bases for J; bases not matched to a gene: 18. The CDR3 extends over 17 amino acids. Germline CDR1 reads SQVTM; CDR2 reads ANQGSEA. CDR3 DNA sequence: TGCAGCGTGGGGACGGACAGGGTTCGCCCTCGAGACTATGGCTACACCTTC. It codes for CSVGTDRVRPRDYGYTF.

The count of this clone is one. This chain connects TRBV29-1 to TRBJ2-1; 9 bases match TRBD2. The trim removed 2 bases at V and 4 bases at J, leaving 6 bases unmatched. Germline loops: CDR1 SQVTM, CDR2 ANQGSEA. CDR3 length: 15 residues. CDR3 amino acids: CSVEPAGGPYNEQFF. As DNA, the CDR3 is TGCAGCGTTGAACCCGCGGGGGGGCCTTACAATGAGCAGTTCTTC.

This chain joins TRBV5-1 and TRBJ2-7, with 10 positions matching TRBD1. Germline loops: CDR1 SGHRS, CDR2 YFSETQ. Losses at the gene ends were 0 bases for V and 4 bases for J; bases not matched to a gene: 16. This CDR3 has 19 amino acids. The CDR3 DNA follows: TGCGCCAGCAGCTTGGATAGTTGGGACAGGGGACTAGAAAATTACGAGCAGTACTTC. The encoded protein is CASSLDSWDRGLENYEQYF.

This chain uses TRBV30 with TRBJ2-3; 7 bases map to TRBD1. Germline CDR1 and CDR2: GTSNPN and SVGIG (reference sequence). The J segment lost 6 bases and the V segment lost 1 base, leaving 4 bases of the junction unmatched. The CDR3 is 13 amino acids. CDR3 in DNA: TGTGCCTGGAGTGCCGGGACAGAGGATACGCAGTATTTT. It translates to CAWSAGTEDTQYF.

The CDR3 DNA sequence: TGCGCCAGCAGCATCGGACAGGGAGAGACCCAGTACTTC. This translates into CASSIGQGETQYF. This chain links TRBV5-1 with TRBJ2-5, with 8 bases that match TRBD1. CDR1 is SGHRS, CDR2 YFSETQ, per germline. The CDR3 extends over 13 amino acids. J gave up 4 bases and V 4 bases, and 3 bases lay outside the gene matches.

This sequence joins TRBV18 and TRBJ2-7; 8 bases are shared with TRBD2. Per germline, CDR1 KGHSH and CDR2 LQKENI. V was clipped by 3 bases and J by 6 bases; unmatched bases: 7. The CDR3 has 14 residues. CDR3 loop: CASSPGGRSGEQYF. The CDR3, as DNA: TGTGCCAGCTCACCGGGCGGGAGGTCCGGCGAGCAGTACTTC.

The chain couples TRBV11-3 to TRBJ1-1; D unresolved. The CDR3 is 13 amino acids. Trimming pared 3 bases from V and 4 bases from J, leaving 9 bases between. Germline V gene sequence: CDR1 SGHNT, CDR2 YENEEA. CDR3 amino acids: CASSFGVSTEAFF. The CDR3 DNA follows: TGTGCCAGCAGCTTCGGGGTGAGCACTGAAGCTTTCTTT.